Shown below are 23 T cell receptor beta chains from a single sample sequenced in a study of blood T cells in healthy people across ages. Combining a sample-barcoded 5' primer with a J-beta primer mix, a second PCR ran for roughly 7 to 12 cycles. TCRdb re-called the 5' RACE reads through MiXCR, storing one row per CDR3 protein. The repertoire has 1.8 million or so distinct CDR3 sequences, 30% to 40% of them found once; the top ten carry more than 20%. The specimen sequenced was blood. The receptor set was obtained from a human donor in good health.

The genes are TRBV3-1 and TRBJ2-1; TRBD1 matches at 7 bases. The ends lost 4 bases at V and 9 bases at J; junction bases unmatched: 3. This CDR3 comprises 12 residues. Germline loops: CDR1 LGHDT, CDR2 YNNKEL (reference sequence). The CDR3 reads CASSPDRSEQFF. The CDR3 DNA follows: TGTGCCAGCAGCCCGGACAGGTCTGAGCAGTTCTTC.

V usage is TRBV12-3 or TRBV12-4 and J usage is TRBJ2-4; possibly TRBD1 or TRBD2 for D (5 bases each). The DNA end lines up better with TRBJ2-7; the J call may be wrong. The CDR3 contains 12 residues. CDR3 DNA sequence: TGTGCCAGCATGGGGGATCGCTACGAGCAGTACTTC. Protein sequence: CASMGDRYEQYF.

This clonotype was counted once. This chain joins TRBV5-1 and TRBJ2-4; D is uncertain. Trimming removed 1 base at V and 8 bases at J, with 13 bases between. Germline values: CDR1 SGHRS, CDR2 YFSETQ. The CDR3 spans 14 residues. The CDR3 spells CASSLSEFNHIQYF. The CDR3 region has the DNA TGCGCCAGCAGCTTGAGTGAATTCAACCACATTCAGTACTTC.

This clonotype was picked up a small number of times. CDR3 nucleotides: TGTGCCAGCAGCTATCGGGACGGCTTCTCCTACGAGCAGTTCTTC. It translates to CASSYRDGFSYEQFF. The genes are TRBV7-2 and TRBJ2-1; D may correspond to TRBD1 or TRBD2 (5 bases each). From germline, CDR1 is SGHTA and CDR2 FQGNSA. V dropped 4 bases and J dropped 10 bases, with 20 bases sitting between them. This CDR3 contains 15 residues.

The chain couples TRBV2 to TRBJ1-1; D not certain. CDR1 and CDR2 (germline): SNHLY, FYNNEI. The V end was cut by 7 bases, the J end by 3 bases, with 12 bases between. The CDR3 sequence is 13 residues long. CDR3 nucleotides: TGTGCCAGCATATATTGCAGAGACACTGAAGCTTTCTTT. Its translation: CASIYCRDTEAFF.

Details on this clonotype: One end of the junction does not line up with germline, which may come from a read error. The V gene is TRBV29-1, the J gene TRBJ2-6; TRBD1 agrees at 7 bases. From germline, CDR1 is SQVTM and CDR2 ANQGSEA. This CDR3 is built from 16 residues. This CDR3 is CSVVGGADPGTNVLTF. CDR3 DNA sequence: TGCAGCGTTGTAGGGGGCGCTGATCCTGGGACCAACGTCCTGACTTTC.

This clonotype was seen just once. The gene calls are TRBV6-5 and TRBJ2-7; 7 positions match TRBD1. The CDR3 totals 16 residues. With 5 bases clipped from V and 2 bases from J, the junction kept 12 bases outside the gene matches. The germline gives CDR1 MNHEY, CDR2 SVGAGI. CDR3 in DNA: TGTGCCAGCAGTCAGGAAAGGGGGCCCTACCCCTACGAGCAGTACTTC. This encodes CASSQERGPYPYEQYF.

The CDR3 DNA follows: TGTGCCTGCAGGGGGGGGATCAGGGGGCGGACTGAGGTGACCCAGTACTTC. Translating it yields CACRGGIRGRTEVTQYF. V gene TRBV21-1 combines with J gene TRBJ2-7; whether TRBD1, the table's D call, matches the DNA was not checked. The J call may be faulty, since TRBJ2-5 better matches the DNA end. TRBV21-1 is shown as a pseudogene. The CDR3 loop spans 17 amino acids.

V usage is TRBV6-5 and J usage is TRBJ2-1, with 8 bases lining up with TRBD2. The V gene's germline CDR1 is MNHEY and CDR2 SVGAGI. The CDR3 is 13 amino acids. Trimming cost V 8 bases and J 4 bases; bases outside gene matches: 4. This CDR3 is CASGTRNYNEQFF. The CDR3 nucleotides read TGTGCCAGCGGGACTAGGAATTACAATGAGCAGTTCTTC.

This clonotype was detected once. The V and J genes are TRBV2 and TRBJ2-4; TRBD2 agrees at 13 bases. J lost 13 bases, V lost 2 bases, and 8 bases had no gene match. CDR3 length: 15 amino acids. The V gene's germline CDR1 is SNHLY and CDR2 FYNNEI. CDR3 bases: TGTGCCAGCAGTGAAAGGACTAGCGGGGGCAATGAGCAGTACTTC. Translation: CASSERTSGGNEQYF.

This clonotype came up a few times. The V gene is TRBV12-3 or TRBV12-4, the J gene TRBJ1-5; 10 bases are shared with TRBD1. Losses at the gene ends were 5 bases for V and 2 bases for J; bases not matched to a gene: 3. The CDR3 is 15 residues long. CDR3 sequence: CASSIGTGGNQPQHF. CDR3 DNA: TGTGCCAGCAGTATCGGGACAGGGGGCAATCAGCCCCAGCATTTT.

In its sample, this clonotype was seen a few times. V and J are TRBV7-9 and TRBJ2-7; D perhaps matches TRBD1 (6 bases). CDR3 length: 16 residues. Germline-derived CDR1 and CDR2 are SEHNR and FQNEAQ (reference sequence). With 8 bases removed from V and 4 bases from J, the gap between germline ends came to 24 bases. The CDR3 region has the DNA TGTGCCAGCGATTCAGGGTGGGGACATTCGCTTTACGAGCAGTACTTC. This encodes CASDSGWGHSLYEQYF.

The gene calls are TRBV5-1 and TRBJ2-4; a possible D gene is TRBD2 (6 bases). Trimming cost V 4 bases and J 8 bases, with 16 bases left between them. The CDR3 length is 14 residues. Germline-derived CDR1 and CDR2 are SGHRS and YFSETQ. CDR3 sequence reads: CASSTAREADIQYF. The CDR3 DNA is TGCGCCAGCAGCACCGCCAGGGAGGCCGACATTCAGTACTTC.

The chain links TRBV4-2 to TRBJ1-2, with D perhaps TRBD1 (5 bases). The germline V and J ends were trimmed by 4 bases and 3 bases, with 9 bases remaining between them. The CDR3 has 13 residues. The germline CDR1 and CDR2 sequences are LGHNA and YNFKEQ. CDR3 DNA sequence: TGTGCCAGCAGCCCCAAGGGACACTATGGCTACACCTTC. It codes for CASSPKGHYGYTF.

The chain links TRBV9 to TRBJ2-1, with a weak D call TRBD2 (6 bases). This CDR3 has 18 amino acids. V lost 0 bases and J 8 bases, leaving 24 bases between the germline ends. The germline V gene encodes CDR1 SGDLS and CDR2 YYNGEE. In nucleotides, the CDR3 is TGTGCCAGCAGCGTAGCTCTGTTGGGAGCTTCGGGGGAGGATGAGCAGTTCTTC. Translating it yields CASSVALLGASGEDEQFF.

The CDR3 coding sequence is TGTGCCAGCACACAGGGGGCATGGGACACTGAAGCTTTCTTT. As protein: CASTQGAWDTEAFF. The chain is built from TRBV28 and TRBJ1-1, with 9 bases lining up with TRBD1. V dropped 7 bases and J dropped 3; count of bases not matched to a gene: 6. Germline V gene sequence: CDR1 MDHEN, CDR2 SYDVKM. The CDR3 runs 14 residues.

The chain recombines TRBV5-1 with TRBJ2-4; the match to TRBD2 covers 9 bases. The DNA end favors TRBJ2-5, so the J call may be wrong. The CDR3 runs to 15 residues. Per germline, CDR1 SGHRS and CDR2 YFSETQ. The CDR3 protein is CASSSPSGVVETQYF. The CDR3 DNA is TGCGCCAGCAGCTCCCCTAGCGGGGTAGTAGAGACCCAGTACTTC.

This sequence joins TRBV6-5 and TRBJ2-5; TRBD2 might be the D (5 bases). Trimming shortened V by 6 bases and J by 2 bases, and 13 bases separated the two germline ends. Germline V gives CDR1 MNHEY, CDR2 SVGAGI. The CDR3 is 14 amino acids. The CDR3 sequence is CASRLMRAQETQYF. For the CDR3, the DNA is TGTGCCAGCAGGCTCATGCGGGCTCAAGAGACCCAGTACTTC.

This clonotype was observed many times. The V and J genes are TRBV20-1 and TRBJ1-2, with 10 nucleotides matching TRBD1. Germline values: CDR1 DFQATT, CDR2 SNEGSKA (reference sequence). V lost 7 bases, J lost 4 bases, and 9 bases stayed unmatched. This CDR3 is built from 14 residues. The CDR3, as DNA: TGCAGTGTCCTGACAGGGGGCGATTTCTATGGCTACACCTTC. Translating it yields CSVLTGGDFYGYTF.

This clonotype has only one observation. V usage is TRBV24-1 and J usage is TRBJ2-1; 7 bases agree with TRBD2. This CDR3 is built from 15 residues. The germline CDR1 and CDR2 sequences are KGHDR and SFDVKD. The junction had 5 bases not matched to a gene; V was cut back by 4 bases and J by 3 bases. The CDR3 spells CATSELTGGYNEQFF. CDR3 nucleotide sequence: TGTGCCACCAGTGAGTTGACGGGGGGCTACAATGAGCAGTTCTTC.

The chain recombines TRBV6-1 with TRBJ1-4; unclear D gene. Germline lookup yields CDR1 MNHNS and CDR2 SASEGT. This CDR3 is 15 amino acids long. V lost 7 bases and J lost 7, with 19 bases in between. The CDR3 reads CASNTPPGQVEKLFF. The DNA for the CDR3 is TGTGCCAGCAATACGCCCCCCGGGCAGGTTGAAAAACTGTTTTTT.

This clonotype was observed once. The gene calls are TRBV5-1 and TRBJ2-5; D could derive from TRBD1 or TRBD2 (6 bases each). The CDR3 runs 14 residues. V shed 5 bases and J shed 0 bases, with 11 bases lying between them. From germline, CDR1 is SGHRS and CDR2 YFSETQ. The CDR3 coding sequence is TGCGCCAGCAGAAATAGGGGGGACCAAGAGACCCAGTACTTC. Residues: CASRNRGDQETQYF. The full variable domain, completed using reference TRBV5-1 and TRBJ2-5, is KAGVTQTPRYLIKTRGQQVTLSCSPISGHRSVSWYQQTPGQGLQFLFEYFSETQRNKGNFPGRFSGRQFSNSRSEMNVSTLELGDSALYLCASRNRGDQETQYFGPGTRLLVL.

This clonotype has just a few counts. The chain employs TRBV4-1 and TRBJ1-2, with a possible D match to TRBD1 (6 bases). Germline V gene sequence: CDR1 MGHRA, CDR2 YSYEKL. This CDR3 has 14 residues. Trimming stripped 5 bases from V and 2 bases from J, with 12 bases between. CDR3 DNA sequence: TGCGCCAGCAGCGTCGTACAGGGAAACTATGGCTACACCTTC. This encodes CASSVVQGNYGYTF.